This TCR beta chain emerged from a study of OX40 agonist ivuxolimab in advanced cancers. Whole-study context: Treatment of patients was with ivuxolimab, an agonistic anti-OX40 (CD134) antibody. Partial responses were achieved by three patients, of whom one had hepatocellular carcinoma and two had cutaneous melanoma.

The protocol was immunoSEQ multiplex PCR, while the TCRdb copy is restricted to in-frame clones and leaves out a portion. Here the sample spans 30,000 to 40,000 clones, approximately 79% being singletons. About this clone: Its specificity is not known.

The CDR3 covers 14 residues. Trimming removed 9 bases at V and 4 bases at J, with 18 bases between. Germline CDR1 MNHEY, CDR2 SMNVEV (reference sequence). Study-wide results and limits: Specificity for antigen went undetermined in the expanded peripheral T cells. The 0.1-3.0 mg/kg partial responders had among the lowest clonal expansion.

Sequencing was performed on CD4+ or CD8+ T cells sorted from blood, taken in a trial of the OX40 agonist ivuxolimab. This chain joins TRBV27 and TRBJ1-1; D perhaps matches TRBD1 (5 bases). This clonotype was sampled from an adult with an advanced solid tumor such as melanoma, head and neck, liver or kidney cancer. The CDR3 DNA reads TGTGCCAGTTCGTCGGGGGTTTACCTCACTGAAGCTTTCTTT. Translating gives CASSSGVYLTEAFF.